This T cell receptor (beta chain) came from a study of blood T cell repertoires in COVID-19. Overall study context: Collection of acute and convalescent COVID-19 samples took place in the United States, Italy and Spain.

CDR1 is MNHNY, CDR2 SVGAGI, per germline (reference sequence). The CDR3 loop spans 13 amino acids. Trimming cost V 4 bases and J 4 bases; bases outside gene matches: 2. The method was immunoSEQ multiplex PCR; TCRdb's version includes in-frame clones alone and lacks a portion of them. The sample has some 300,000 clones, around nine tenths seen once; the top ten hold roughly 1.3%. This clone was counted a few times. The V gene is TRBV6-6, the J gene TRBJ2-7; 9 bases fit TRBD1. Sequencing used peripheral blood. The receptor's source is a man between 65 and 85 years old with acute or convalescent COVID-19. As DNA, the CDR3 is TGTGCCAGCAGTTGGGACAGGGAGTACGAGCAGTACTTC. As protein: CASSWDREYEQYF.